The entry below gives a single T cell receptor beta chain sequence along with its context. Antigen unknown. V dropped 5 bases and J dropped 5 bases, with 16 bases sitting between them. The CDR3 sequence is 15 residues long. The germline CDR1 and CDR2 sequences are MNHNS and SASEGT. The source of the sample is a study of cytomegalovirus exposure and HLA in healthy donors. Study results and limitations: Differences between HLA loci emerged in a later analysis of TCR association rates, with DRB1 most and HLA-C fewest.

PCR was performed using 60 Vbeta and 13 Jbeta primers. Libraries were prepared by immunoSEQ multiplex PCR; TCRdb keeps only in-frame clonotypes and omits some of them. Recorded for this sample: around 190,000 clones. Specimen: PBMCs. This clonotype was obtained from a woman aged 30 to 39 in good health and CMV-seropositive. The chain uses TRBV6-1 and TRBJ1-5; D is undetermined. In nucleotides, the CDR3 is TGTGCCAGCAGTCATCCGGGTCCTCCCCATCAGCCCCAGCATTTT. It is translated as CASSHPGPPHQPQHF.